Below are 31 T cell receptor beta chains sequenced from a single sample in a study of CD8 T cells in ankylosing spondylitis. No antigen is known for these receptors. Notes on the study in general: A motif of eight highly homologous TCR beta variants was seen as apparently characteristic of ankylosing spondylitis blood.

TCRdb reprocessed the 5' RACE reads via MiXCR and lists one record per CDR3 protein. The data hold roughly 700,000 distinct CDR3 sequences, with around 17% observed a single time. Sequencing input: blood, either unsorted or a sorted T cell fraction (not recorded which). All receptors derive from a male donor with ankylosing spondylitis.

CDR3 nucleotides: TGTGCCAGCAGGTCGGCTGGTGGGTCTGAAGCTTTCTTT. It codes for CASRSAGGSEAFF. The genes are TRBV5-4 and TRBJ1-1; no clear D. Trimming removed 5 bases from V and 6 bases from J, with 14 bases in between. CDR3 size: 13 residues. The germline gives CDR1 SGHNT, CDR2 YYREEE (reference sequence).

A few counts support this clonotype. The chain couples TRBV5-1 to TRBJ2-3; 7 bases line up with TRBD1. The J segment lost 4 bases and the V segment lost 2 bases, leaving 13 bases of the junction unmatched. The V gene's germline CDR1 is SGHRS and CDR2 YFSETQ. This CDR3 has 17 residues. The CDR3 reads CASSFAPRQGSADTQYF. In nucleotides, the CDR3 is TGCGCCAGCAGCTTCGCCCCCCGACAGGGAAGCGCAGATACGCAGTATTTT.

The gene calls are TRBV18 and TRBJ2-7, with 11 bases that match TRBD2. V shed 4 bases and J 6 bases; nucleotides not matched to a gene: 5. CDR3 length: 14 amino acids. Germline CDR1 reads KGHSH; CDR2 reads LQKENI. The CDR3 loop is CASSRTSGPSEQYF. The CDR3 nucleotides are TGTGCCAGCTCACGGACTAGCGGGCCCTCCGAGCAGTACTTC.

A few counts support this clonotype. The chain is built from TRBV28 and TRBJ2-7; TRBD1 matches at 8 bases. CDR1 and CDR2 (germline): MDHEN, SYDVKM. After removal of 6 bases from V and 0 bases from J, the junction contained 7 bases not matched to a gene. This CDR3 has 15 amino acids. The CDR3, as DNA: TGTGCCAGCAGCCGTGGGACAGGCTTCTCCTACGAGCAGTACTTC. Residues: CASSRGTGFSYEQYF.

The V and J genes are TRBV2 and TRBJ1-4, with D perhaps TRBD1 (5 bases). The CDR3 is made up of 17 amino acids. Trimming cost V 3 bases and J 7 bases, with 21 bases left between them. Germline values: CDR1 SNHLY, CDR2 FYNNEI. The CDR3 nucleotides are TGTGCCAGCAGTGACCGGGACGGGCGACGGGGTAGTGAAAAACTGTTTTTT. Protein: CASSDRDGRRGSEKLFF.

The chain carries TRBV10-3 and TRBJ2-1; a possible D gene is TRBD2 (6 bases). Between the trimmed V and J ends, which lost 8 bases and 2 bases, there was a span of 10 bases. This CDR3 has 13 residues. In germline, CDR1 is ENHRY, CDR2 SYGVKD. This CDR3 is CAIGAGPYNEQFF. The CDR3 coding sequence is TGTGCCATCGGGGCGGGGCCCTACAATGAGCAGTTCTTC.

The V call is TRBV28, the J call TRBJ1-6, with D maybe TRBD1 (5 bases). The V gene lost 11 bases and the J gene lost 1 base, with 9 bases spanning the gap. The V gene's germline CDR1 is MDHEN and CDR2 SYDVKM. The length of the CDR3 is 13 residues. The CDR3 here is CAAGGSYNSPLHF. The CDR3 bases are TGTGCCGCCGGGGGTTCCTATAATTCACCCCTCCACTTT.

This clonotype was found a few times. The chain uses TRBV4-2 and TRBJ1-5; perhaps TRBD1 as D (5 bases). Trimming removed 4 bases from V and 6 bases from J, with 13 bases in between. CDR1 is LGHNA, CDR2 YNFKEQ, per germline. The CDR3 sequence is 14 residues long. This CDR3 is CASSLPGLGQPQHF. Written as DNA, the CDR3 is TGTGCCAGCAGCCTGCCAGGGTTGGGTCAGCCCCAGCATTTT.

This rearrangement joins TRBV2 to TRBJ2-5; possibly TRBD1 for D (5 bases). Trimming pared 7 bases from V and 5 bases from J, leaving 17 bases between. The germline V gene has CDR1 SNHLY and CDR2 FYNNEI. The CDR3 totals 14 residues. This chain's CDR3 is CASKAYDSRETQYF. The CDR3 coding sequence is TGTGCCAGCAAAGCCTACGACAGCCGGGAGACCCAGTACTTC.

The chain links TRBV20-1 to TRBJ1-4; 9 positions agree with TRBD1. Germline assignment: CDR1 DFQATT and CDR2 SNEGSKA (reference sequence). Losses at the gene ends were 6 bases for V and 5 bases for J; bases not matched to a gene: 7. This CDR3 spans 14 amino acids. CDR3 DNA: TGCAGTGCATTTGGGACAGGGTACAATGAAAAACTGTTTTTT. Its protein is CSAFGTGYNEKLFF.

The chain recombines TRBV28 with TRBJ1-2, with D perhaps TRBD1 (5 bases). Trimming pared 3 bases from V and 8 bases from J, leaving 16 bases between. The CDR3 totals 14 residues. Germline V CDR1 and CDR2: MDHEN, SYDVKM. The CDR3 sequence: CASSLVSGAGGYTF. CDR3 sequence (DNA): TGTGCCAGCAGTTTGGTTTCCGGGGCTGGGGGCTACACCTTC.

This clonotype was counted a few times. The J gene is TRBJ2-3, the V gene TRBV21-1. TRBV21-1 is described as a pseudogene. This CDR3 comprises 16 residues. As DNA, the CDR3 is TGTGCCAGCAGCAAAGCCGGTCGACTAGCCCCAGATACGCAGTATTTT. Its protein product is CASSKAGRLAPDTQYF.

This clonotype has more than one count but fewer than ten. In nucleotides, the CDR3 is TGTGCCAGCAGCACCGGGGGATCTGGCAAAAACATTCAGTACTTC. As protein: CASSTGGSGKNIQYF. This chain links TRBV7-2 with TRBJ2-4; possible D gene TRBD2, 6 bases. The V gene lost 5 bases and the J gene lost 3 bases, with 14 bases spanning the gap. The CDR3 totals 15 residues. CDR1 SGHTA and CDR2 FQGNSA come from the germline V gene.

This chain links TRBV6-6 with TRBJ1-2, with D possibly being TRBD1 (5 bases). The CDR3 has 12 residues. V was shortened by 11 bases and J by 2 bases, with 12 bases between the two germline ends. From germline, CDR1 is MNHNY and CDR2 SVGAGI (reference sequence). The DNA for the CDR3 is TGTGCCGGGGGATCGGCGAACTATGGCTACACCTTC. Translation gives CAGGSANYGYTF.

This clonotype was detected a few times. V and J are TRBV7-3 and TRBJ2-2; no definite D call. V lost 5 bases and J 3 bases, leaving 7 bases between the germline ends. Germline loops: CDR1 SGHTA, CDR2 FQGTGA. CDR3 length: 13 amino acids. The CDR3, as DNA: TGTGCCAGCAGCCAATACGACACCGGGGAGCTGTTTTTT. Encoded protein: CASSQYDTGELFF.

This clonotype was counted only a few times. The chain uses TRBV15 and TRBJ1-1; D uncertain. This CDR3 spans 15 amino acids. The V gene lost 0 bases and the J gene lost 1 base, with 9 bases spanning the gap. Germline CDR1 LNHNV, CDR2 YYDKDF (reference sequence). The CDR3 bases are TGTGCCACCAGCAGAGATGAGAATGGGAACACTGAAGCTTTCTTT. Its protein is CATSRDENGNTEAFF.

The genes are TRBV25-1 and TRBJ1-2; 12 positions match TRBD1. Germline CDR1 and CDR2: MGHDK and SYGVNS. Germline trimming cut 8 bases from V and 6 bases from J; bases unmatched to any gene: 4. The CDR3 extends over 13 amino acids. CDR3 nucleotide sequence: TGTGCCAGCGGCGGGACAGGGGGCGATGGCTACACCTTC. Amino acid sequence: CASGGTGGDGYTF.

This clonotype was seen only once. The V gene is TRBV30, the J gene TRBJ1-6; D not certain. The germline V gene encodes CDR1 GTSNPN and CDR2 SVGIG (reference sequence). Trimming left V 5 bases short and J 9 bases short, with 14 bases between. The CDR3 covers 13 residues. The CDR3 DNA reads TGTGCCTGGGGTGCATCGGGAATTTCACCCCTCCACTTT. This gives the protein CAWGASGISPLHF.

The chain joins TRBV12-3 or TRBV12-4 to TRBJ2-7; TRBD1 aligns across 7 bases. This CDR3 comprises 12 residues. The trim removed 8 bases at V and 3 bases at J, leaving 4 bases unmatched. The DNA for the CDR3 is TGTGCCAGCGGGGACAGTAACTACGAGCAGTACTTC. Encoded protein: CASGDSNYEQYF.

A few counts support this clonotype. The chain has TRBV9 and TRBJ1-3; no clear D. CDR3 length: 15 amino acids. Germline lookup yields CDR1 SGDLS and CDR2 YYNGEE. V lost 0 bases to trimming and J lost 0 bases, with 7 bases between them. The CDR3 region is CASSVAASSGNTIYF. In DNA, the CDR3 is TGTGCCAGCAGCGTAGCAGCAAGCTCTGGAAACACCATATATTTT.

This CDR3 reads CASSHLDYEQYF. The CDR3 nucleotides are TGTGCCAGCAGCCATCTAGATTACGAGCAGTACTTC. V usage is TRBV3-1 and J usage is TRBJ2-7; D gene uncertain. This CDR3 has 12 amino acids. Germline V gene data show CDR1 as LGHDT and CDR2 as YNNKEL (reference sequence). Trimming removed 3 bases at V and 4 bases at J, with 7 bases between.

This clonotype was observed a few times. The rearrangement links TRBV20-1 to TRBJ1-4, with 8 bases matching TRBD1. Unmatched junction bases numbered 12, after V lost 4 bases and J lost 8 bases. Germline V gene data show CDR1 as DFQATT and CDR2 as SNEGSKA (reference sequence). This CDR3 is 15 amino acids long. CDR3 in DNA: TGCAGTGCTACACGGGCCCAGGGGGCGGGAGAAAAACTGTTTTTT. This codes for CSATRAQGAGEKLFF.

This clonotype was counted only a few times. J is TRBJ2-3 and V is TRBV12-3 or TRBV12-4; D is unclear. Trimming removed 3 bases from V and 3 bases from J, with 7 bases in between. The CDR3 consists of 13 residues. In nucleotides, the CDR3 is TGTGCCAGCAGTTTGTGGAGTACAGATACGCAGTATTTT. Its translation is CASSLWSTDTQYF.

This CDR3 is CASSDDLRPDTQYF. The CDR3, as DNA: TGTGCCAGCAGTGATGATTTGAGGCCAGATACGCAGTATTTT. The rearrangement uses TRBV6-1 and TRBJ2-3; D is unresolved. The CDR3 covers 14 residues. Germline V gene sequence: CDR1 MNHNS, CDR2 SASEGT. V was cut by 3 bases and J by 4 bases, with 11 bases left in between.

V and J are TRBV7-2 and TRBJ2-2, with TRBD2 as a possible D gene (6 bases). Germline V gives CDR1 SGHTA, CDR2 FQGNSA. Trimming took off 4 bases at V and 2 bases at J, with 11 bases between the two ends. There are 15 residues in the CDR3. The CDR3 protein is CASSSGLANTGELFF. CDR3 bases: TGTGCCAGCAGCTCGGGACTGGCCAACACCGGGGAGCTGTTTTTT.

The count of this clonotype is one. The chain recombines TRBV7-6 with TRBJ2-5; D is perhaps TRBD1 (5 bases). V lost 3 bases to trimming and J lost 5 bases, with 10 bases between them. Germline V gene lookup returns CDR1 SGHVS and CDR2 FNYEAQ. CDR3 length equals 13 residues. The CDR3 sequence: CASSFRVGETQYF. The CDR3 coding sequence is TGTGCCAGCAGCTTCAGGGTAGGGGAGACCCAGTACTTC.

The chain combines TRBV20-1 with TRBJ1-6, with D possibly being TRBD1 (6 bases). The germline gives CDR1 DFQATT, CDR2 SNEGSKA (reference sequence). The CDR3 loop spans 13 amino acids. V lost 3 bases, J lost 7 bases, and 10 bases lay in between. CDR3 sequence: CSARDSWNSPLHF. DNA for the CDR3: TGCAGTGCTAGGGACAGCTGGAATTCACCCCTCCACTTT.

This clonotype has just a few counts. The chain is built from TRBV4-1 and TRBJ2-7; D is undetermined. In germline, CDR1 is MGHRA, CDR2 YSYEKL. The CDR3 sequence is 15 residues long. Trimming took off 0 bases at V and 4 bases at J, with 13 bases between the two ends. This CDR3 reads CASSQELTYGYEQYF. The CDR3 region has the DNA TGCGCCAGCAGCCAAGAACTGACATACGGGTACGAGCAGTACTTC.

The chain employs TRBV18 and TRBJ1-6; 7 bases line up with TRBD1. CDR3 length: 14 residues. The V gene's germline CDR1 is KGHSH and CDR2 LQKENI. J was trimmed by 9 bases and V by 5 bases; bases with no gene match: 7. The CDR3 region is CASSSATGTSPLHF. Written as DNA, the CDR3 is TGTGCCAGCTCAAGCGCGACAGGGACTTCACCCCTCCACTTT.

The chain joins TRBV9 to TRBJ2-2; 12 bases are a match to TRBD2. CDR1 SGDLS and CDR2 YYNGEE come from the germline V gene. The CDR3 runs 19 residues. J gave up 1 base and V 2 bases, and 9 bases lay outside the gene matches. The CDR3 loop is CASSVSGTLAGGNTGELFF. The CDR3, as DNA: TGTGCCAGCAGCGTCTCCGGTACACTAGCGGGAGGGAACACCGGGGAGCTGTTTTTT.

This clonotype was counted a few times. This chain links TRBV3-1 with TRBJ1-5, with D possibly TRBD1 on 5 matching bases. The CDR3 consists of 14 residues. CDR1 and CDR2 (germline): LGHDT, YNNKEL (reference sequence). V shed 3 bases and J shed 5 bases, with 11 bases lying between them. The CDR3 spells CASSQARGYQPQHF. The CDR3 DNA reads TGTGCCAGCAGCCAGGCCCGGGGCTATCAGCCCCAGCATTTT. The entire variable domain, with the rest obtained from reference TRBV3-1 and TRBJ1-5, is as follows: DTAVSQTPKYLVTQMGNDKSIKCEQNLGHDTMYWYKQDSKKFLKIMFSYNNKELIINETVPNRFSPKSPDKAHLNLHINSLELGDSAVYFCASSQARGYQPQHFGDGTRLSIL.